This T cell receptor (beta chain) stems from a study of T-cell reconstitution after alpha-beta-depleted transplantation in children. This clonotype has just a few counts. Unique molecular identifiers were incorporated into the prepared TCRbeta library. TCRdb recomputed calls from the PCR reads with MiXCR, one row per CDR3 protein. Here the sample spans around 530,000 distinct CDR3 sequences, 32% being singletons. The V gene lost 8 bases and the J gene lost 2 bases, with 11 bases spanning the gap. The CDR3 loop spans 13 amino acids. The germline V gene has CDR1 KGHSH and CDR2 LQKENI. The chain combines TRBV18 with TRBJ2-3; no reliable D call. This clonotype was sampled from a human donor who donated a stem cell graft to a child with aplastic anemia. Material: PBMCs from the stem cell graft donor, obtained from the stem cell graft. The CDR3 DNA follows: TGTGCCAGCCACAGTCAGTACACAGATACGCAGTATTTT. Protein sequence: CASHSQYTDTQYF.